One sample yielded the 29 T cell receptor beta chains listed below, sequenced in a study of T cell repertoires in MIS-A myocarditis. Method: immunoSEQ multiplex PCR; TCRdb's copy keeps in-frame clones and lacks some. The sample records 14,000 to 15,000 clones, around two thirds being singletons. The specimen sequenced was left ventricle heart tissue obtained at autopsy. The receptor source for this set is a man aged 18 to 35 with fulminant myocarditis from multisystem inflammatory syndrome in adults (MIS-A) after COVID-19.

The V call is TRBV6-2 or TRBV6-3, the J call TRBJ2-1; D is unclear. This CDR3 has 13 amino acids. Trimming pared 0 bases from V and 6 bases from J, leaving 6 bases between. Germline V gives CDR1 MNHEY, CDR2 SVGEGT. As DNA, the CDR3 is TGTGCCAGCAGTTACTCGAAAGGCAATGAGCAGTTCTTC. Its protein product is CASSYSKGNEQFF.

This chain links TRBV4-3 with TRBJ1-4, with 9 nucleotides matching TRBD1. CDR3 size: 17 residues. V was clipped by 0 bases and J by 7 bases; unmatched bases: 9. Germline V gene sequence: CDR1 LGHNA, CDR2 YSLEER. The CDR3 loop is CASSQESAGTGREKLFF. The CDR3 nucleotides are TGCGCCAGCAGCCAAGAATCCGCCGGGACAGGGCGTGAAAAACTGTTTTTT.

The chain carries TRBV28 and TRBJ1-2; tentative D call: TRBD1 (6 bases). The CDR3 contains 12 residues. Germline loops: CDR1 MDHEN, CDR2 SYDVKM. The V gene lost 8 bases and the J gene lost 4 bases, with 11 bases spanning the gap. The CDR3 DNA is TGTGCCAGCCTACGGGACACCTATGGCTACACCTTC. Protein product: CASLRDTYGYTF.

The DNA of the CDR3 is TGTGCCAGCAGGCCCTGGGGGGCTTCTGAAGCTTTCTTT. Translated, it gives CASRPWGASEAFF. The chain has TRBV28 and TRBJ1-1; tentatively, D is TRBD1 (6 bases). The ends were cut back, 6 bases at V and 6 bases at J, with 14 bases in the middle. This CDR3 comprises 13 residues. Germline loops: CDR1 MDHEN, CDR2 SYDVKM.

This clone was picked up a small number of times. The CDR3: CASSQDPPGQITGELFF. CDR3 in DNA: TGCGCCAGCAGCCAAGATCCGCCGGGACAGATCACCGGGGAGCTGTTTTTT. The rearrangement joins TRBV4-1 to TRBJ2-2; 7 nucleotides align to TRBD1. The CDR3 covers 17 residues. The ends lost 0 bases at V and 4 bases at J; junction bases unmatched: 8. Germline CDR1 reads MGHRA; CDR2 reads YSYEKL.

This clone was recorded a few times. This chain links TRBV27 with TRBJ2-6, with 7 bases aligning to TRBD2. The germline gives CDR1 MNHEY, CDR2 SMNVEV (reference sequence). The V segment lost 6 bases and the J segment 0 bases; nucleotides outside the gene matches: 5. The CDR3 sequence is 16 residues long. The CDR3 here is CASRGLAASGANVLTF. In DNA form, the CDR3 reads TGTGCCAGCAGAGGGCTAGCGGCCTCTGGGGCCAACGTCCTGACTTTC. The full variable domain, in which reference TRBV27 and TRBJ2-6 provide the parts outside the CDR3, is EAQVTQNPRYLITVTGKKLTVTCSQNMNHEYMSWYRQDPGLGLRQIYYSMNVEVTDKGDVPEGYKVSRKEKRNFPLILESPSPNQTSLYFCASRGLAASGANVLTFGAGSRLTVL.

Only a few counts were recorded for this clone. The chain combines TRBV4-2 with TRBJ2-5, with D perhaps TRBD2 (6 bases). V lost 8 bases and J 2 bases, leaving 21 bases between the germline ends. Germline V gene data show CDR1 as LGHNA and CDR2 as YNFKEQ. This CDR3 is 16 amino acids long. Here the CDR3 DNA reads TGTGCCAGCCAGCCAAATCCGGGACTCCCTCAAGAGACCCAGTACTTC. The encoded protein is CASQPNPGLPQETQYF.

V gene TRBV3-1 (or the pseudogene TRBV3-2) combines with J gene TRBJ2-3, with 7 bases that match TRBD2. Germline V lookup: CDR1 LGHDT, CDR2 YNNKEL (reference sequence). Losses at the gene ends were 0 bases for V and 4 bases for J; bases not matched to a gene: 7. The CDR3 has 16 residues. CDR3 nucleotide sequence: TGTGCCAGCAGCCAAGATTGGGGGGGAAGGGCAGATACGCAGTATTTT. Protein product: CASSQDWGGRADTQYF.

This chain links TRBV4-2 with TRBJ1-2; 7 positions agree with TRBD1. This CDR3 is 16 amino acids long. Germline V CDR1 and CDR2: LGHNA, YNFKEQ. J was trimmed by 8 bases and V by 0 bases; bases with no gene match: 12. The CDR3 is CASSQDQGGPGFGYTF. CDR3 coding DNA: TGTGCCAGCAGCCAAGATCAAGGGGGCCCGGGGTTCGGCTACACCTTC.

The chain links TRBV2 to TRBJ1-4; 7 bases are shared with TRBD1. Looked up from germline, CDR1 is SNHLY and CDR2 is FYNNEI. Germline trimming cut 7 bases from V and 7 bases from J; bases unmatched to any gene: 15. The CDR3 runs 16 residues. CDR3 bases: TGTGCCAGCACCCGAGACGGTCAGGCAGGGGGTGAAAAACTGTTTTTT. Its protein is CASTRDGQAGGEKLFF.

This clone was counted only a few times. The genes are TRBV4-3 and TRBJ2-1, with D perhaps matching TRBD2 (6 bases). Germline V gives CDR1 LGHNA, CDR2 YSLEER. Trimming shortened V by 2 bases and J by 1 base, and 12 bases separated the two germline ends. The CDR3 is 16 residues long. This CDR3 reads CASSQTAGRSYNEQFF. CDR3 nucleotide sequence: TGCGCCAGCAGCCAAACTGCGGGGAGGTCCTACAATGAGCAGTTCTTC.

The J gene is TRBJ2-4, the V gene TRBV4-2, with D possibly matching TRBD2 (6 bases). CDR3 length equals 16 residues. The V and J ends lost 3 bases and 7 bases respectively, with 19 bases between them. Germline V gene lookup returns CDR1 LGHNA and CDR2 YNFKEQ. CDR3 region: CASSHLGLPYGNIQYF. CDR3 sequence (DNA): TGTGCCAGCAGCCACCTGGGACTTCCCTACGGGAACATTCAGTACTTC.

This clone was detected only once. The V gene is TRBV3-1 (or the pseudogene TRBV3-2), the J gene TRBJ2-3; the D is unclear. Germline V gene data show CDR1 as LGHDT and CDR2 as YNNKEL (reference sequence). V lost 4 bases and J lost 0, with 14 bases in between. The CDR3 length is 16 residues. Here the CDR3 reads CASSLIGLPSTDTQYF. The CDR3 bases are TGTGCCAGCAGCCTTATAGGGCTACCGAGCACAGATACGCAGTATTTT.

The chain's CDR3 is CASSLQTVLNQPQHF. For the CDR3, the DNA is TGTGCCAGCAGTTTACAAACAGTACTCAATCAGCCCCAGCATTTT. The V gene is TRBV28, the J gene TRBJ1-5; D gene ambiguous. This CDR3 is 15 amino acids long. The germline V gene encodes CDR1 MDHEN and CDR2 SYDVKM. Trimming shortened V by 2 bases and J by 3 bases, and 11 bases separated the two germline ends.

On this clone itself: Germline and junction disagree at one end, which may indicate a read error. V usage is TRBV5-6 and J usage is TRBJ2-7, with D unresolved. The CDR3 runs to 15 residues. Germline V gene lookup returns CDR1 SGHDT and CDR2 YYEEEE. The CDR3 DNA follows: TGTGCCAGCAGCTTGGGTGGCCCTTTCTCCTATGAGCAGTACTTC. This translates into CASSLGGPFSYEQYF.

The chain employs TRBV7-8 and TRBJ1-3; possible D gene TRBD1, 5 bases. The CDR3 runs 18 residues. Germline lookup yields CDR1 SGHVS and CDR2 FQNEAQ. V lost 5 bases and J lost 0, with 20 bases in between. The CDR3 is CASSNPFGGLSSGNTIYF. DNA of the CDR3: TGTGCCAGCAGCAACCCTTTCGGGGGTCTATCCTCTGGAAACACCATATATTTT.

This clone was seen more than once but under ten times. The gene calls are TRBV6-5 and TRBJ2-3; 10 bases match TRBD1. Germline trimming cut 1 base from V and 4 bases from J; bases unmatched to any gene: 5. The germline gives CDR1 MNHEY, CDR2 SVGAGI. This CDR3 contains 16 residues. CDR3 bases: TGTGCCAGCAGTTACTACGGACAGGGGGGATCAGATACGCAGTATTTT. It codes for CASSYYGQGGSDTQYF.

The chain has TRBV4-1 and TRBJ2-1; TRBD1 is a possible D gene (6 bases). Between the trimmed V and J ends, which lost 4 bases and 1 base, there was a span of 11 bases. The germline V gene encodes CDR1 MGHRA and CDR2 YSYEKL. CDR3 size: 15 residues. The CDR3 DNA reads TGCGCCAGCAGCCCACGAGGACAGTCCTACAATGAGCAGTTCTTC. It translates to CASSPRGQSYNEQFF.

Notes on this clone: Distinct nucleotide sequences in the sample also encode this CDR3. Written as DNA, the CDR3 is TGTGCCACCAGCAGAAGGACAGGGGGACCCTACGAGCAGTACTTC. It translates to CATSRRTGGPYEQYF. The gene calls are TRBV15 and TRBJ2-7, with 10 bases aligning to TRBD1. There are 15 residues in the CDR3. With 2 bases clipped from V and 2 bases from J, the junction kept 3 bases outside the gene matches. In germline, CDR1 is LNHNV, CDR2 YYDKDF (reference sequence).

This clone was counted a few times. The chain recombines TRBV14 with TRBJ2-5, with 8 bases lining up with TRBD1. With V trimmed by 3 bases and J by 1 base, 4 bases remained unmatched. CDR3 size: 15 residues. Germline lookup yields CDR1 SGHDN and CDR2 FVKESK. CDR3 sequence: CASSQLTGGQETQYF. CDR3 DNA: TGTGCCAGCAGCCAGTTAACAGGGGGCCAAGAGACCCAGTACTTC.

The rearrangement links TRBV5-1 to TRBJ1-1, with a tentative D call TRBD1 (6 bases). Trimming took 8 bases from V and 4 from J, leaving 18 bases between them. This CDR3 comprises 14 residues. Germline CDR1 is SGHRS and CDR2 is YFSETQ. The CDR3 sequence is CASGQGSVSTEAFF. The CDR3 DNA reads TGCGCCAGTGGGCAGGGGTCAGTGAGCACTGAAGCTTTCTTT.

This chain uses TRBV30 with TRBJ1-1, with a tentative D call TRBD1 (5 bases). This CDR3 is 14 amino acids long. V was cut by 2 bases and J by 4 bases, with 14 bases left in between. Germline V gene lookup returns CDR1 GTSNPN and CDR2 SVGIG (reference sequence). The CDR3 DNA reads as TGTGCCTGGAGTTCCTCCGGGACCCTCACTGAAGCTTTCTTT. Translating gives CAWSSSGTLTEAFF. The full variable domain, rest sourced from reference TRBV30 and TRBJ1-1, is SQTIHQWPATLVQPVGSPLSLECTVEGTSNPNLYWYRQAAGRGLQLLFYSVGIGQISSEVPQNLSASRPQDRQFILSSKKLLLSDSGFYLCAWSSSGTLTEAFFGQGTRLTVV.

As DNA, the CDR3 is TGTGCCAGCAGTCGAATGGGGGCCCGGGGTGGCTACACCTTC. It translates to CASSRMGARGGYTF. This rearrangement joins TRBV5-5 to TRBJ1-2; possibly TRBD1 for D (6 bases). With 5 bases removed from V and 7 bases from J, the gap between germline ends came to 18 bases. The CDR3 totals 14 residues. Germline loops: CDR1 SGHKS, CDR2 YYEKEE (reference sequence). Full variable domain (outside the CDR3, taken from reference TRBV5-5 and TRBJ1-2): DAGVTQSPTHLIKTRGQQVTLRCSPISGHKSVSWYQQVLGQGPQFIFQYYEKEERGRGNFPDRFSARQFPNYSSELNVNALLLGDSALYLCASSRMGARGGYTFGSGTRLTVV.

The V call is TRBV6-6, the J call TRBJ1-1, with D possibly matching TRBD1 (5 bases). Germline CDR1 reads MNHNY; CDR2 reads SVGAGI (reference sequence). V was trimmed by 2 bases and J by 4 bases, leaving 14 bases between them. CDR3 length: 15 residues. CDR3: CASSYSGGRSTEAFF. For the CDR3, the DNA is TGTGCCAGCAGTTACAGTGGGGGTCGGAGCACTGAAGCTTTCTTT.

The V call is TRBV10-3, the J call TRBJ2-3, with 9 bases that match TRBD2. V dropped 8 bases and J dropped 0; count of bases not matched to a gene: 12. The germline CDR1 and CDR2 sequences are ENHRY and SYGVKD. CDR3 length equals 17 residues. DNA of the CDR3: TGTGCCATCTCCTTTTCCGGGCGGGAGGGGAGCACAGATACGCAGTATTTT. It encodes CAISFSGREGSTDTQYF.

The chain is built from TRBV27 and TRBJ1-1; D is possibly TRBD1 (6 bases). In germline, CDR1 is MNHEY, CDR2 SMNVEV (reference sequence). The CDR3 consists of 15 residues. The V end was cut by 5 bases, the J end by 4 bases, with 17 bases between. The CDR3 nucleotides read TGTGCCAGCAGTCCGAACAGGGACCTAATCACTGAAGCTTTCTTT. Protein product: CASSPNRDLITEAFF.

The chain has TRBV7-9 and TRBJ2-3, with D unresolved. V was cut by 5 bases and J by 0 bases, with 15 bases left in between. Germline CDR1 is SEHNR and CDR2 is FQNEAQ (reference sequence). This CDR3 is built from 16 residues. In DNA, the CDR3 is TGTGCCAGCAGCGCAGCACCTAGGAGAAGCACAGATACGCAGTATTTT. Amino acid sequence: CASSAAPRRSTDTQYF. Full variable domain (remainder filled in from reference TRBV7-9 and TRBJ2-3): DTGVSQNPRHKITKRGQNVTFRCDPISEHNRLYWYRQTLGQGPEFLTYFQNEAQLEKSRLLSDRFSAERPKGSFSTLEIQRTEQGDSAMYLCASSAAPRRSTDTQYFGPGTRLTVL.

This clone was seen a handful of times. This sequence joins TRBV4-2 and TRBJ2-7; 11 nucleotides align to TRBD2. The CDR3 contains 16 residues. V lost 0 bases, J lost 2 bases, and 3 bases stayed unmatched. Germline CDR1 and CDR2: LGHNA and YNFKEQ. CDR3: CASSQDETSGAYEQYF. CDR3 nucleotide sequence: TGTGCCAGCAGCCAAGACGAGACTAGCGGGGCCTACGAGCAGTACTTC.

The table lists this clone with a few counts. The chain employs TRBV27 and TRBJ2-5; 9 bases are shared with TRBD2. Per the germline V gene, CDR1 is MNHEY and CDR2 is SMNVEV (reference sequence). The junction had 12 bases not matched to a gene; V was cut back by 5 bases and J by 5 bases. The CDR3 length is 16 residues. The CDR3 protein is CASSPIAGAGSETQYF. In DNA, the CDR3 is TGTGCCAGCAGTCCCATAGCGGGAGCAGGTAGTGAGACCCAGTACTTC.